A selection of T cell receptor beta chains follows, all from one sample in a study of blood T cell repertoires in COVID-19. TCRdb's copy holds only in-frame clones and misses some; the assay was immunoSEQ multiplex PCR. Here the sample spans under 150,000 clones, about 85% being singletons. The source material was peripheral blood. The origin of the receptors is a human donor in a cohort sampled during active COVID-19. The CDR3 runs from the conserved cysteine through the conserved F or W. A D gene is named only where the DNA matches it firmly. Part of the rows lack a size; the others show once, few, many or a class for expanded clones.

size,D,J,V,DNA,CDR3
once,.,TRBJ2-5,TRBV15,TGTGCCACCAGCACAGAGGGGCGCTCCAGGGAGACCCAGTACTTC,CATSTEGRSRETQYF
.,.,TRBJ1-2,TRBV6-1,TGTGCCAGCAGTGAAGAGGGGATAGCTAACTATGGCTACACCTTC,CASSEEGIANYGYTF
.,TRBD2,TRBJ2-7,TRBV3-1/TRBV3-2,TGTGCCAGCTCCAGGCAGGGGACTAGCGGACCCTACGAGCAGTACTTC,CASSRQGTSGPYEQYF
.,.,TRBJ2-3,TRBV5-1,TGCGCCAGCAGGTTATCAGATACGCAGTATTTT,CASRLSDTQYF
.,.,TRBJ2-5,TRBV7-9,TGTGCCAGCAGCTTAGGTTCCAGAAAAGAGACCCAGTACTTC,CASSLGSRKETQYF
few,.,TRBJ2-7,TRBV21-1,TGTGCCAGCAGCATCCAGGCCCCCAGCGAGCAGTACTTC,CASSIQAPSEQYF
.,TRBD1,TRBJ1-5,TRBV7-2,TGTGCCAGCAGCTTAGCGGGACAGTCCAATCAGCCCCAGCATTTT,CASSLAGQSNQPQHF
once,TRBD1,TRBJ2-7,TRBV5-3,TGTGCCAGAAGCTTGAGTGGACAGGACCTTCAGTACTTC,CARSLSGQDLQYF
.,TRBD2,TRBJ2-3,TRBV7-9,TGTGCCAGCAGCTTAGCCCCGGGGGGGCGAACAGATACGCAGTATTTT,CASSLAPGGRTDTQYF
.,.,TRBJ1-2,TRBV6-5,TGTGCCAGCAGGCAAACAGGCTCCTATGGCTACACCTTC,CASRQTGSYGYTF
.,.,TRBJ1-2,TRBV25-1,TGTGCCAGCAGTGAAACCTTTAGAACCTATGGCTACACCTTC,CASSETFRTYGYTF
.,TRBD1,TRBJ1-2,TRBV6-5,TGTGCCACCGCGACAGGGGGCCGGCATGGCTACACCTTC,CATATGGRHGYTF
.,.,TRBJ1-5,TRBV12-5,TGTGCTAGTGGGGGCGAGGGGACAAAGACGGGGCCCCAGCATTTT,CASGGEGTKTGPQHF
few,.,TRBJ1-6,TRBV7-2,TGTGCCAGCAGCCAAGGCGCGGGAGCCCGGTCACCCCTCCACTTT,CASSQGAGARSPLHF
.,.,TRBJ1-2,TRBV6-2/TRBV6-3,TGTGCCAGCAGTCCGTTGGGCAGGGTGGGTGCTGGCTACACCTTC,CASSPLGRVGAGYTF
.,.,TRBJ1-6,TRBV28,TGTGCCAGCAGCGCTGGGCACATTAATTCACCCCTCCACTTT,CASSAGHINSPLHF
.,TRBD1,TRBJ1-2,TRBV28,TGTGCCAGCAAACCGGACAGGCAGTATGGCTACACCTTC,CASKPDRQYGYTF
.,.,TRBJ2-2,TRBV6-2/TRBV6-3,TGTGCCAGCAGTTTTGATAGGAGACGCGTCACCGGGGAGCTGTTTTTT,CASSFDRRRVTGELFF
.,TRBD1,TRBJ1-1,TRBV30,TGTGCCTGGAGTGTAACAGGGGCGAACACTGAAGCTTTCTTT,CAWSVTGANTEAFF
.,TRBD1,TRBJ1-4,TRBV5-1,TGCGCCAGCAGCTGGAGGGGTCGACAGGGGAATGAAAAACTGTTTTTT,CASSWRGRQGNEKLFF
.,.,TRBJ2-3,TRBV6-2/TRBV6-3,TGTGCCAGCAGCCTTAATCCCCCGAGGGCAGATACGCAGTATTTT,CASSLNPPRADTQYF
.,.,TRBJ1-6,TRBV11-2,TGTGCCAGCAGCCATGATTCACCCCTCCACTTT,CASSHDSPLHF
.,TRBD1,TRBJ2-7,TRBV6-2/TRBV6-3,TGTGCCAGCCGCCGGGGACAGGGGTACTCCTACGAGCAGTACTTC,CASRRGQGYSYEQYF
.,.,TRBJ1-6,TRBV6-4,TGTGCCAGCAGTGTCGACAGTAGCGGCTCACCCCTCCACTTT,CASSVDSSGSPLHF
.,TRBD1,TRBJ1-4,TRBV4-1,TGCGCCAGCAGCCCCTCCGGGACAGCGGTGGAAAAACTGTTTTTT,CASSPSGTAVEKLFF
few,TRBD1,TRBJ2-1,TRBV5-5,TGTGCCAGCAGCTTTACTTCCGGGACAGGTTTGGTGAATGAGCAGTTCTTC,CASSFTSGTGLVNEQFF
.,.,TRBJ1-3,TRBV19,TGTGCCAGTAAACGGCAGGCTTACTCTGGAAACACCATATATTTT,CASKRQAYSGNTIYF
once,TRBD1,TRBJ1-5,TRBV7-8,TGTGCCAGCAGCTTAAGGGACAGTTATCAGCCCCAGCATTTT,CASSLRDSYQPQHF
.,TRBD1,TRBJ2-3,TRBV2,TGTGCCAGCAGTGGGGACAGGGATAGCACAGATACGCAGTATTTT,CASSGDRDSTDTQYF
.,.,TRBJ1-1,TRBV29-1,TGCAGCGCCCGCCGGGGGGCTGACACTGAAGCTTTCTTT,CSARRGADTEAFF
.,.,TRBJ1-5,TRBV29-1,TGCAGCGTTGGAGGAGATGGAAGCAATCAGCCCCAGCATTTT,CSVGGDGSNQPQHF
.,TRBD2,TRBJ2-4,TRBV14,TGTGCCAGCAGCCAAACTCGGACTAGCGGGGGGACCTTAGCCAAAAACATTCAGTACTTC,CASSQTRTSGGTLAKNIQYF
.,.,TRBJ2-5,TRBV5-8,TGTGCCAGCAGCTTGGAGCGGTTGGAGACCCAGTACTTC,CASSLERLETQYF
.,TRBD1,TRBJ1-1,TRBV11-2,TGTGCCAGCAGCCAGGACAGGACAGACACTGAAGCTTTCTTT,CASSQDRTDTEAFF
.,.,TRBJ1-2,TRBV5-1,TGCGCCAGCAGCTTGGGGGAGACCCTCAAGAACTATGGCTACACCTTC,CASSLGETLKNYGYTF
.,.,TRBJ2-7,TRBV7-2,TGTGCCAGCAGGTCGGGGGGCACGGCCTACGAGCAGTACTTC,CASRSGGTAYEQYF